This T cell receptor beta chain was identified in a study of OX40 agonist ivuxolimab in advanced cancers. With regard to the full study: Ivuxolimab was an agonistic, fully human IgG2 monoclonal antibody directed against OX40 (CD134), a costimulatory receptor. Intravenous ivuxolimab was administered to patients every 2 weeks at six dose levels: 0.01, 0.1, 0.3, 1.5, 3 and 10 mg/kg. Of the approximately 50 patients in dose escalation, some 19 had hepatocellular carcinoma, roughly 15 had melanoma, 9 had renal cell carcinoma and 9 had head and neck cancer. A male proportion of roughly 85% and a mean age of 60 years, ranging from roughly 23 to 85, were recorded for the dose-escalation cohort. Patients were allowed to have had prior anti-PD-1, anti-PD-L1 or anti-CTLA-4 therapy, and roughly 40% of the dose-escalation patients had been treated with checkpoint inhibitors. Three dose-escalation patients achieved partial responses, one with hepatocellular carcinoma and two with cutaneous melanoma. The purpose of peripheral TCRbeta sequencing was to test whether ivuxolimab changed TCR sequence diversity and led to clonal T-cell expansion. The paper covers the monotherapy dose-escalation part of the phase I ivuxolimab trial, which included N ≈ 52 patients. General study outcomes and caveats: Low levels of normalized T-cell clonal expansion were also seen in some nonresponding patients. Antigen specificity was not determined for the clonally expanded peripheral T cells. In the 0.1-3.0 mg/kg groups, partial responders had among the lowest normalized peripheral clonal expansion, particularly in CD8+ T cells. Clonal expansion of both CD4+ and CD8+ blood T cells was observed from baseline to week 6 at doses 0.1 to 3.0 mg/kg. On average, CD8+ T cells showed more expanded clones than CD4+ T cells after ivuxolimab.

The trial excluded patients who had a history of autoimmune disease or who were on systemic immunosuppression. Peripheral blood for TCR sequencing was collected from all dose cohorts at baseline, on cycle 4 day 1, and on cycle 7 day 1. Samples were obtained from an open-label, multicenter, first-in-human phase I dose-escalation trial of ivuxolimab. Adults with locally advanced or metastatic melanoma, renal cell, hepatocellular, or head and neck squamous cell carcinoma were enrolled in the trial. CD4+ and CD8+ T cells were sorted separately from peripheral blood before TCR sequencing. For sequencing of the TCRbeta CDR3 region, genomic DNA was extracted from the sorted cells. The immunoSEQ Assay was used for sequencing of TCRbeta CDR3 regions. Sourced from immuneACCESS, this table was stored by TCRdb with only in-frame sequences that have V and J called. A share of the clones is absent; for the studies checked, an unresolved V gene accounts for under half, and the remainder has no known explanation. Across this sample there are about 64,000 clones, with roughly 81% seen only once. The ten largest clones capture around 9.5% of the sample.

Reading the germline V gene (reference sequence) gives CDR1 SEHNR and CDR2 FQNEAQ. Measured from the cysteine to the phenylalanine, the CDR3 is 14 residues long. Only CDR3 DNA remains: 42 bases, in frame from the first base. V and J are truncated by 5 bases and 4 bases respectively, leaving an intervening sequence of 12 bases. About this clone: The clone's antigen remains unknown. No base quality values were provided; no much bigger clone lies one nucleotide off.

This sequence originates from an adult with an advanced solid tumor such as melanoma, head and neck, liver or kidney cancer. The sequences come from CD4+ or CD8+ T cells sorted from blood, collected in a trial of the OX40 agonist ivuxolimab. The chain couples TRBV7-9 to TRBJ2-1, with an unclear D gene assignment. The sequenced DNA is TGTGCCAGCAGCACCGGACGGTCATACAATGAGCAGTTCTTC. Translated, this is CASSTGRSYNEQFF.